These 21 T cell receptor beta chains share one sample of origin, sequenced in a study of blood T cell repertoires in COVID-19 (dated by TCRdb to about 2020). Library prep was done by the immunoSEQ multiplex PCR assay. TCRdb limited this immuneACCESS table to in-frame rearrangements with V and J called. A share of clones is missing; checked studies link under half to unresolved V genes, and the rest is unexplained. Counted in this sample were 130,000 to 150,000 clones; 80% of them appeared once. Around 3.7% of the sample rests with the top ten. Sequenced input: peripheral blood. All receptors come from a man between 65 and 85 years old who had recovered from COVID-19.

This sequence joins TRBV12-3 or TRBV12-4 and TRBJ1-2; D not resolved. V was pared by 6 bases and J by 5 bases, with 10 bases between. The CDR3 extends over 12 amino acids. CDR3 DNA sequence: TGTGCCAGCAGCTCGGACTATTATGGCTACACCTTC. Translated, it gives CASSSDYYGYTF.

This sequence joins TRBV19 and TRBJ2-2; TRBD1 might be the D (6 bases). CDR3 length equals 14 residues. The germline V gene encodes CDR1 LNHDA and CDR2 SQIVND (reference sequence). Deletions cut 5 bases from V and 3 bases from J, with 10 bases between. CDR3 nucleotides: TGTGCCAGTAGTCAGGGGTTCTACACCGGGGAGCTGTTTTTT. It codes for CASSQGFYTGELFF.

The rearrangement links TRBV15 to TRBJ2-1, with D perhaps TRBD2 (6 bases). V shed 0 bases and J shed 5 bases, with 14 bases lying between them. Germline CDR1 reads LNHNV; CDR2 reads YYDKDF (reference sequence). This CDR3 is built from 16 residues. The CDR3: CATSRDFLARDNEQFF. CDR3 bases: TGTGCCACCAGCAGAGATTTCCTAGCGCGAGACAATGAGCAGTTCTTC.

This sequence joins TRBV5-6 and TRBJ2-4; no clear D. Per the germline V gene, CDR1 is SGHDT and CDR2 is YYEEEE. The CDR3 is made up of 13 amino acids. V was pared by 0 bases and J by 7 bases, with 8 bases between. The CDR3 sequence: CASSLVSFNIQYF. CDR3 sequence (DNA): TGTGCCAGCAGCTTGGTGAGTTTCAACATTCAGTACTTC.

This rearrangement joins TRBV12-3 or TRBV12-4 to TRBJ2-7; tentative D call: TRBD1 (6 bases). Trimming shortened V by 3 bases and J by 7 bases, and 13 bases separated the two germline ends. The CDR3 has 13 amino acids. DNA of the CDR3: TGTGCCAGCAGTTTCTCAGGGGCTGGAGAGCAGTACTTC. Amino acids: CASSFSGAGEQYF.

This chain links TRBV18 with TRBJ2-2, with D possibly matching TRBD1 (7 bases). The length of the CDR3 is 16 residues. CDR1 is KGHSH, CDR2 LQKENI, per germline. The ends were cut back, 1 base at V and 5 bases at J, with 14 bases in the middle. The CDR3 loop is CASSPLARGRTGELFF. The CDR3, as DNA: TGTGCCAGCTCACCACTTGCCAGGGGGAGGACCGGGGAGCTGTTTTTT.

In its sample, this clone was seen once. The CDR3 bases are TGTGCCAGCAGCCAAGGGGGGGTGGCCTATGGCTACACCTTC. Protein sequence: CASSQGGVAYGYTF. The chain recombines TRBV3-1 (or the pseudogene TRBV3-2) with TRBJ1-2; tentatively, D is TRBD1 (5 bases). Germline V gives CDR1 LGHDT, CDR2 YNNKEL (reference sequence). This CDR3 is 14 amino acids long. V was clipped by 1 base and J by 4 bases, with 10 bases between them.

The chain combines TRBV28 with TRBJ2-7; 7 bases are a match to TRBD1. V gave up 6 bases and J gave up 5 bases; unmatched junction bases: 10. The CDR3 totals 14 residues. From germline, CDR1 is MDHEN and CDR2 SYDVKM. The CDR3 DNA reads as TGTGCCAGCAGCAAGCCGGGACAGATCCACGAGCAGTACTTC. Its protein product is CASSKPGQIHEQYF. The whole variable domain, remainder taken from reference TRBV28 and TRBJ2-7, is DVKVTQSSRYLVKRTGEKVFLECVQDMDHENMFWYRQDPGLGLRLIYFSYDVKMKEKGDIPEGYSVSREKKERFSLILESASTNQTSMYLCASSKPGQIHEQYFGPGTRLTVT.

This chain joins TRBV29-1 and TRBJ1-1; 11 bases are shared with TRBD1. The ends lost 6 bases at V and 6 bases at J; junction bases unmatched: 6. This CDR3 spans 13 amino acids. Germline V gene sequence: CDR1 SQVTM, CDR2 ANQGSEA. The CDR3: CSVPGTGGPEAFF. In DNA, the CDR3 is TGCAGCGTCCCCGGGACAGGGGGACCTGAAGCTTTCTTT.

A single count supports this clone. The chain combines TRBV27 with TRBJ1-1; D uncertain. The CDR3 length is 14 residues. Trimming left V 3 bases short and J 1 base short, with 9 bases between. In germline, CDR1 is MNHEY, CDR2 SMNVEV (reference sequence). The CDR3 region is CASSFSGGNTEAFF. The DNA of the CDR3 is TGTGCCAGCAGTTTCTCCGGAGGGAACACTGAAGCTTTCTTT.

The chain links TRBV3-1 (or the pseudogene TRBV3-2) to TRBJ2-7; 7 nucleotides agree with TRBD2. Germline V CDR1 and CDR2: LGHDT, YNNKEL (reference sequence). With V trimmed by 2 bases and J by 0 bases, 4 bases remained unmatched. The CDR3 has 15 residues. CDR3 DNA: TGTGCCAGCAGCCAATTTCCTAGCGGCTCCTACGAGCAGTACTTC. Translating gives CASSQFPSGSYEQYF.

The chain combines TRBV30 with TRBJ2-2; TRBD2 agrees at 12 bases. V gave up 1 base and J gave up 3 bases; unmatched junction bases: 12. The CDR3 totals 19 residues. CDR1 is GTSNPN and CDR2 is SVGIG in the germline V gene (reference sequence). The CDR3 protein is CAWSERQSSSGRDTGELFF. In DNA, the CDR3 is TGTGCCTGGAGTGAGAGACAGTCGTCTAGCGGGAGGGACACCGGGGAGCTGTTTTTT. Combining the CDR3 with reference TRBV30 and TRBJ2-2 gives the whole variable domain SQTIHQWPATLVQPVGSPLSLECTVEGTSNPNLYWYRQAAGRGLQLLFYSVGIGQISSEVPQNLSASRPQDRQFILSSKKLLLSDSGFYLCAWSERQSSSGRDTGELFFGEGSRLTVL.

The rearrangement links TRBV19 to TRBJ2-1; the match to TRBD2 covers 14 bases. Unmatched junction bases numbered 9, after V lost 2 bases and J lost 9 bases. The CDR3 loop spans 17 amino acids. Per the germline V gene, CDR1 is LNHDA and CDR2 is SQIVND (reference sequence). This CDR3 is CASSIFGTSGSGGEQFF. The CDR3 DNA is TGTGCCAGTAGTATATTCGGGACTAGCGGGAGCGGCGGTGAGCAGTTCTTC.

The chain carries TRBV29-1 and TRBJ1-5, with a weak D call TRBD1 (6 bases). V was shortened by 5 bases and J by 2 bases, with 16 bases between the two germline ends. CDR1 and CDR2 from the germline V gene are SQVTM and ANQGSEA. The CDR3 spans 15 residues. The CDR3 spells CSVQIDRSGNQPQHF. CDR3 DNA sequence: TGCAGCGTTCAAATTGACAGGTCTGGCAATCAGCCCCAGCATTTT.

The chain recombines TRBV7-2 with TRBJ2-5; TRBD2 matches at 10 bases. Germline lookup yields CDR1 SGHTA and CDR2 FQGNSA. The length of the CDR3 is 16 residues. With V trimmed by 1 base and J by 5 bases, 7 bases remained unmatched. The CDR3 DNA sequence: TGTGCCAGCAGCTTAGATTGGCTAGCGGGAGAGGAGACCCAGTACTTC. It codes for CASSLDWLAGEETQYF.

The V call is TRBV2, the J call TRBJ2-2; TRBD1 aligns across 9 bases. The V segment lost 7 bases and the J segment 4 bases; nucleotides outside the gene matches: 4. The CDR3 extends over 14 amino acids. Germline lookup yields CDR1 SNHLY and CDR2 FYNNEI. The CDR3 nucleotides are TGTGCCAGCAACCTGGACAGGGGCACCGGGGAGCTGTTTTTT. Protein: CASNLDRGTGELFF.

The rearrangement links TRBV7-2 to TRBJ2-3; a weak D match, TRBD2 (5 bases). The V gene's germline CDR1 is SGHTA and CDR2 FQGNSA. V was shortened by 5 bases and J by 2 bases, with 11 bases between the two germline ends. The CDR3 loop spans 14 amino acids. For the CDR3, the DNA is TGTGCCAGCAGCGTAGGAGGTCTCACAGATACGCAGTATTTT. It translates to CASSVGGLTDTQYF.

V and J are TRBV7-9 and TRBJ1-1; D might be TRBD1 (6 bases). The germline V gene encodes CDR1 SEHNR and CDR2 FQNEAQ (reference sequence). The CDR3 sequence is 15 residues long. V was pared by 5 bases and J by 2 bases, with 15 bases between. CDR3 DNA: TGTGCCAGCAGCCTAGACAGGTTGCTTAACACTGAAGCTTTCTTT. It yields the protein CASSLDRLLNTEAFF. The variable domain in full, with the rest retrieved from reference TRBV7-9 and TRBJ1-1, is DTGVSQNPRHKITKRGQNVTFRCDPISEHNRLYWYRQTLGQGPEFLTYFQNEAQLEKSRLLSDRFSAERPKGSFSTLEIQRTEQGDSAMYLCASSLDRLLNTEAFFGQGTRLTVV.

The gene calls are TRBV30 and TRBJ1-2; D call uncertain. V shed 5 bases and J shed 8 bases, with 6 bases lying between them. The germline CDR1 and CDR2 sequences are GTSNPN and SVGIG (reference sequence). The CDR3 totals 9 residues. The CDR3 spells CAWAEGYTF. The CDR3 DNA follows: TGTGCCTGGGCCGAGGGCTACACCTTC.

The rearrangement links TRBV7-9 to TRBJ2-3; D remains unclear. CDR1 and CDR2 (germline): SEHNR, FQNEAQ (reference sequence). Trimming took 2 bases from V and 6 from J, leaving 9 bases between them. This CDR3 contains 13 residues. In DNA, the CDR3 is TGTGCCAGCAGCTTACTTCCCTTGGATACGCAGTATTTT. It is translated as CASSLLPLDTQYF.

This clone occurred a few times. This chain joins TRBV5-1 and TRBJ2-4, with D hard to call. Germline CDR1 and CDR2: SGHRS and YFSETQ. Between the trimmed V and J ends, which lost 4 bases and 0 bases, there was a span of 17 bases. This CDR3 is built from 17 residues. CDR3 residues: CASSQKVGLAAKNIQYF. The CDR3 nucleotides read TGCGCCAGCAGCCAAAAAGTTGGCCTCGCAGCCAAAAACATTCAGTACTTC.